What follows are 12 T cell receptor beta chains derived from one specimen sequenced in a study of T cells after yellow fever vaccination. A single record per CDR3 protein comes from TCRdb applying MiXCR to the 5' RACE reads. Here the sample spans 500,000 to 650,000 distinct CDR3 sequences, about a sixth being singletons. The sample was PBMCs, taken 5 days after the first yellow fever vaccination. These receptors were obtained from a young man who received the YFV17D yellow fever vaccine.

The chain uses TRBV2 and TRBJ1-2; 8 bases are shared with TRBD1. Germline CDR1 reads SNHLY; CDR2 reads FYNNEI. V was clipped by 6 bases and J by 3 bases; unmatched bases: 15. The CDR3 extends over 17 amino acids. The CDR3 sequence: CASSPIQGGGLYYGYTF. As DNA, the CDR3 is TGTGCCAGCAGCCCCATACAGGGGGGGGGGCTCTACTATGGCTACACCTTC.

This clonotype was counted only a few times. V usage is TRBV19 and J usage is TRBJ2-3, with 11 bases aligning to TRBD2. CDR1 LNHDA and CDR2 SQIVND come from the germline V gene (reference sequence). V trimming: 4 bases; J trimming: 2 bases; junction bases outside the gene matches: 5. This CDR3 comprises 16 residues. CDR3 DNA: TGTGCCAGTAGTAGAACGACTAGCGGGGACACAGATACGCAGTATTTT. Protein sequence: CASSRTTSGDTDTQYF. The full variable domain, with the rest looked up from reference TRBV19 and TRBJ2-3, is DGGITQSPKYLFRKEGQNVTLSCEQNLNHDAMYWYRQDPGQGLRLIYYSQIVNDFQKGDIAEGYSVSREKKESFPLTVTSAQKNPTAFYLCASSRTTSGDTDTQYFGPGTRLTVL.

The table lists this clonotype with a count of one. A junction boundary mismatches the germline segment, possibly from a read error. The chain links TRBV4-3 to TRBJ1-2; 9 bases are a match to TRBD1. This CDR3 contains 16 residues. Germline V gives CDR1 LGHNA, CDR2 YSLEER. The CDR3 is CASSQVLDRGDYGDTF. As DNA, the CDR3 is TGCGCCAGCAGCCAAGTCCTGGACAGGGGCGACTATGGCGACACCTTC.

V usage is TRBV6-5 and J usage is TRBJ2-5; 8 bases are shared with TRBD2. The CDR3 sequence is 16 residues long. CDR1 and CDR2 (germline): MNHEY, SVGAGI. V trimming: 1 base; J trimming: 5 bases; junction bases outside the gene matches: 9. CDR3 amino acids: CASSYWQGGRRETQYF. The CDR3 nucleotides read TGTGCCAGCAGTTACTGGCAGGGCGGGAGGAGGGAGACCCAGTACTTC.

This chain links TRBV20-1 with TRBJ1-1; D ambiguous. This CDR3 is 14 amino acids long. V gave up 5 bases and J gave up 7 bases, with 20 bases separating them. Per the germline V gene, CDR1 is DFQATT and CDR2 is SNEGSKA (reference sequence). The CDR3 protein is CSALSSRGKDEAFF. DNA for the CDR3: TGCAGTGCTCTCTCGTCGCGTGGCAAGGATGAAGCTTTCTTT.

This chain connects TRBV6-2 or TRBV6-3 to TRBJ2-2; the match to TRBD1 covers 8 bases. Germline V gives CDR1 MNHEY, CDR2 SVGEGT. V dropped 5 bases and J dropped 7; count of bases not matched to a gene: 6. The CDR3 runs 14 residues. CDR3 protein: CASSKGQGVGELFF. The CDR3 region has the DNA TGTGCCAGCAGTAAAGGACAGGGCGTCGGGGAGCTGTTTTTT.

This clonotype occurred a few times. The chain uses TRBV19 and TRBJ2-1; 9 nucleotides match TRBD2. V lost 5 bases and J lost 7; bases outside the gene matches: 6. This CDR3 region has 14 residues. Per germline, CDR1 LNHDA and CDR2 SQIVND (reference sequence). In DNA, the CDR3 is TGTGCCAGTAGTTGGGCGGGGGGGCGAAATGAGCAGTTCTTC. Its translation is CASSWAGGRNEQFF.

This clonotype was seen more than once but under ten times. This chain links TRBV10-3 with TRBJ2-3; maybe TRBD1 (6 bases). CDR1 and CDR2 from the germline V gene are ENHRY and SYGVKD. Trimming stripped 6 bases from V and 1 base from J, with 14 bases between. The CDR3 is 15 amino acids. The chain's CDR3 is CAISLGAGGTDTQYF. CDR3 coding DNA: TGTGCCATCAGCCTGGGGGCAGGGGGCACAGATACGCAGTATTTT.

This clonotype was seen a handful of times. The chain joins TRBV5-1 to TRBJ1-1; TRBD1 aligns across 10 bases. V trimming: 2 bases; J trimming: 8 bases; junction bases outside the gene matches: 9. The CDR3 length is 15 residues. Germline V gives CDR1 SGHRS, CDR2 YFSETQ. This chain's CDR3 is CASSLSTGGSEEAFF. CDR3 coding DNA: TGCGCCAGCAGCTTATCGACAGGGGGCAGTGAGGAAGCTTTCTTT.

The rearrangement joins TRBV7-9 to TRBJ1-6, with 7 bases matching TRBD1. V was pared by 11 bases and J by 8 bases, with 15 bases of the junction left unmatched. CDR3 length: 15 amino acids. The germline CDR1 and CDR2 sequences are SEHNR and FQNEAQ (reference sequence). The CDR3 nucleotides are TGTGCCGGGAAAGGGGGCCCTAGCGCGGATTCACCCCTCCACTTT. This codes for CAGKGGPSADSPLHF.

This chain links TRBV12-3 or TRBV12-4 with TRBJ2-1; TRBD2 aligns across 13 bases. This CDR3 has 15 residues. Germline trimming cut 6 bases from V and 6 bases from J; bases unmatched to any gene: 5. The CDR3 nucleotides read TGTGCCAGCAGAACTGGACTAGCGGGGGCCAATGAGCAGTTCTTC. Protein product: CASRTGLAGANEQFF.

The chain carries TRBV7-9 and TRBJ2-3; a possible D gene is TRBD2 (5 bases). The CDR3 is made up of 16 amino acids. V was clipped by 2 bases and J by 2 bases, with 14 bases between them. Germline V CDR1 and CDR2: SEHNR, FQNEAQ (reference sequence). The CDR3 reads CASSLRQTTTTDTQYF. CDR3 bases: TGTGCCAGCAGCTTAAGGCAGACTACTACCACAGATACGCAGTATTTT.